This T cell receptor (beta chain) was retrieved from a study of OX40 agonist ivuxolimab in advanced cancers. Study-wide background: Dose-escalation patients were diagnosed with hepatocellular carcinoma, melanoma, renal cell cancer or head and neck cancer. Antecedent anti-PD-1, anti-PD-L1 or anti-CTLA-4 therapy was permissible, with roughly 36% having received some.

TCRdb keeps only in-frame clones here, not all; method: immunoSEQ multiplex PCR. The data show about 71,000 clones, roughly nine tenths seen once. Study results and limitations: Low normalized T-cell clonal expansion also characterized some of the nonresponders. At 0.1 to 3.0 mg/kg, clonal expansion of CD4+ and CD8+ blood T cells had occurred by week 6.

This CDR3 comprises 14 residues. Per the germline V gene, CDR1 is SGHTA and CDR2 is FQGTGA. J was trimmed by 3 bases and V by 4 bases; bases with no gene match: 5. About this clone: Its antigen is currently unknown.

V gene TRBV7-3 combines with J gene TRBJ2-7; 8 bases match TRBD1. Sequenced here: CD4+ or CD8+ T cells sorted from blood, sampled in a trial of the OX40 agonist ivuxolimab. The clonotype was recovered from an adult with an advanced solid tumor such as melanoma, head and neck, liver or kidney cancer. The DNA of the CDR3 is TGTGCCAGCAGCTCAGGACAGGGTGTCTACGAGCAGTACTTC. This encodes CASSSGQGVYEQYF.